Listed below are T cell receptor beta chains from one sample, sequenced in a study of blood T cell repertoires in COVID-19. The protocol was immunoSEQ multiplex PCR, while the TCRdb copy is restricted to in-frame clones and leaves out a portion. The table shows roughly 100,000 clones, with just over 85% occurring only once. The specimen sequenced was peripheral blood. The receptors originated from a man aged 45 to 65 with COVID-19, enrolled during active disease. CDR3s include the opening cysteine and the closing phenylalanine or tryptophan. D genes are given only for firm matches. Rows give clone size only sometimes, using once, few, many, or a class for an expanded clone.

V: TRBV5-5; J: TRBJ1-2; size: .; D: .; CDR3: CASSQDMPFYGYTF; DNA: TGTGCCAGCAGCCAGGACATGCCCTTCTATGGCTACACCTTC
V: TRBV4-1; J: TRBJ2-1; size: .; D: .; CDR3: CASSQARDSLINEQFF; DNA: TGCGCCAGCAGCCAAGCAAGAGACAGCTTGATCAATGAGCAGTTCTTC
V: TRBV27; J: TRBJ1-2; size: once; D: TRBD1; CDR3: CASSLRTGLSGYTF; DNA: TGTGCCAGCAGTTTAAGGACAGGGTTGTCCGGCTACACCTTC
V: TRBV7-2; J: TRBJ1-1; size: .; D: .; CDR3: CASSLVTVFGEAFF; DNA: TGTGCCAGCAGCTTAGTCACGGTTTTTGGTGAAGCTTTCTTT
V: TRBV28; J: TRBJ1-1; size: .; D: .; CDR3: CASSFPGNEAFF; DNA: TGTGCCAGCAGTTTTCCGGGAAATGAAGCTTTCTTT
V: TRBV18; J: TRBJ1-1; size: .; D: TRBD1; CDR3: CASSTTTGGNTEAFF; DNA: TGTGCCAGCTCAACTACGACAGGGGGTAACACTGAAGCTTTCTTT
V: TRBV24-1; J: TRBJ2-7; size: once; D: TRBD1; CDR3: CATSDPDRPYEQYF; DNA: TGTGCCACCAGTGATCCGGACAGGCCCTACGAGCAGTACTTC
V: TRBV28; J: TRBJ1-2; size: .; D: .; CDR3: CASRGQRRMKLGYTF; DNA: TGTGCCAGCCGGGGACAACGCAGGATGAAGCTCGGCTACACCTTC
V: TRBV3-1/TRBV3-2; J: TRBJ1-2; size: .; D: TRBD1; CDR3: CASSQDPRTGGGGYTF; DNA: TGTGCCAGCAGCCAAGATCCGAGGACAGGGGGAGGCGGCTACACCTTC
V: TRBV3-1/TRBV3-2; J: TRBJ1-6; size: .; D: TRBD1; CDR3: CASSQGTGLHF; DNA: TGTGCCAGCAGCCAAGGGACAGGCCTCCACTTT
V: TRBV4-3; J: TRBJ1-3; size: .; D: .; CDR3: CASSQRPPGSGNTIYF; DNA: TGCGCCAGCAGCCAGAGGCCGCCAGGGTCCGGAAACACCATATATTTT
V: TRBV5-5; J: TRBJ1-6; size: .; D: .; CDR3: CASSLEGEGSPLHF; DNA: TGTGCCAGCAGCTTGGAAGGGGAGGGTTCACCCCTCCACTTT
V: TRBV14; J: TRBJ1-2; size: few; D: TRBD1; CDR3: CASSQGTGMGYGYTF; DNA: TGTGCCAGCAGCCAAGGGACAGGGATGGGCTATGGCTACACCTTC
V: TRBV7-2; J: TRBJ2-2; size: .; D: .; CDR3: CASSLELLNTGELFF; DNA: TGTGCCAGCAGCTTAGAGCTTCTGAACACCGGGGAGCTGTTTTTT
V: TRBV6-5; J: TRBJ2-7; size: .; D: .; CDR3: CASKRDSSFYEQYF; DNA: TGTGCCAGCAAACGGGACTCTTCTTTCTACGAGCAGTACTTC
V: TRBV6-5; J: TRBJ2-2; size: .; D: TRBD1; CDR3: CASRIDRVATGELFF; DNA: TGTGCCAGCAGGATAGACAGGGTTGCCACCGGGGAGCTGTTTTTT
V: TRBV30; J: TRBJ2-7; size: .; D: .; CDR3: CAWSAQGYEQYF; DNA: TGTGCCTGGAGTGCACAGGGATACGAGCAGTACTTC
V: TRBV18; J: TRBJ2-1; size: .; D: TRBD2; CDR3: CASSPRDYGGAAEQFF; DNA: TGTGCCAGCTCACCCCGGGATTACGGGGGGGCCGCTGAGCAGTTCTTC
V: TRBV30; J: TRBJ2-7; size: .; D: .; CDR3: CAWSELRVYEQYF; DNA: TGTGCCTGGAGCGAGCTCCGGGTCTACGAGCAGTACTTC
V: TRBV5-1; J: TRBJ2-1; size: .; D: TRBD2; CDR3: CASSLGGGPLIYNEQFF; DNA: TGCGCCAGCAGCTTGGGCGGGGGGCCTTTAATCTACAATGAGCAGTTCTTC
V: TRBV24-1; J: TRBJ2-2; size: .; D: .; CDR3: CATSALSGHTNTGELFF; DNA: TGTGCCACCAGTGCTCTCTCGGGACACACGAACACCGGGGAGCTGTTTTTT
V: TRBV15; J: TRBJ2-1; size: .; D: .; CDR3: CATGPRNEQFF; DNA: TGTGCCACCGGGCCTCGCAATGAGCAGTTCTTC
V: TRBV24-1; J: TRBJ2-5; size: .; D: .; CDR3: CATSAPTSVETQYF; DNA: TGTGCCACCAGTGCTCCGACTAGTGTAGAGACCCAGTACTTC
V: TRBV6-5; J: TRBJ2-2; size: .; D: .; CDR3: CASSYRPSDSGELFF; DNA: TGTGCCAGCAGTTACCGTCCATCAGACTCCGGGGAGCTGTTTTTT
V: TRBV3-1/TRBV3-2; J: TRBJ1-1; size: few; D: .; CDR3: CASSPSGNTEAFF; DNA: TGTGCCAGCAGCCCCTCAGGGAACACTGAAGCTTTCTTT
V: TRBV2; J: TRBJ2-5; size: .; D: .; CDR3: CASSASGQETQYF; DNA: TGTGCCAGCAGTGCGAGCGGACAAGAGACCCAGTACTTC
V: TRBV2; J: TRBJ1-4; size: .; D: TRBD1; CDR3: CASSRQGAAGEKLFF; DNA: TGTGCCAGCAGCAGACAGGGGGCGGCAGGTGAAAAACTGTTTTTT
V: TRBV5-5; J: TRBJ2-1; size: .; D: .; CDR3: CASLGPIEFF; DNA: TGTGCCAGCTTGGGGCCTATTGAGTTCTTC
V: TRBV10-3; J: TRBJ2-1; size: .; D: TRBD2; CDR3: CAISGGGTSGVNEQFF; DNA: TGTGCCATCAGTGGGGGGGGGACTAGCGGTGTTAATGAGCAGTTCTTC
V: TRBV4-2; J: TRBJ1-4; size: .; D: TRBD1; CDR3: CASSQPQGGNEKLFF; DNA: TGTGCCAGCAGCCAACCACAGGGGGGGAATGAAAAACTGTTTTTT
V: TRBV2; J: TRBJ2-6; size: .; D: .; CDR3: CASSPDFSGANVLTF; DNA: TGTGCCAGCAGTCCCGACTTTTCTGGGGCCAACGTCCTGACTTTC
V: TRBV3-1/TRBV3-2; J: TRBJ2-1; size: .; D: .; CDR3: CASSQDQGFYNEQFF; DNA: TGTGCCAGCAGCCAAGATCAGGGGTTCTACAATGAGCAGTTCTTC
V: TRBV30; J: TRBJ1-3; size: once; D: .; CDR3: CAWSVPGAHSGNTIYF; DNA: TGTGCCTGGAGTGTACCTGGGGCCCACTCTGGAAACACCATATATTTT
V: TRBV19; J: TRBJ1-1; size: .; D: .; CDR3: CASSITLGKNTEAFF; DNA: TGTGCCAGTAGTATAACCCTCGGTAAGAACACTGAAGCTTTCTTT
V: TRBV5-5; J: TRBJ1-5; size: once; D: .; CDR3: CASSLVPQNQPQHF; DNA: TGTGCCAGCAGCTTGGTACCACAGAATCAGCCCCAGCATTTT
V: TRBV7-2; J: TRBJ2-3; size: .; D: TRBD2; CDR3: CASRGLAGGRSTDTQYF; DNA: TGTGCCAGCAGGGGACTAGCGGGGGGCCGTAGCACAGATACGCAGTATTTT
V: TRBV28; J: TRBJ2-7; size: .; D: TRBD2; CDR3: CATTRTGGLAGAHEQYF; DNA: TGTGCCACCACAAGAACCGGGGGCCTAGCGGGGGCCCACGAGCAGTACTTC
V: TRBV7-6; J: TRBJ1-5; size: .; D: TRBD1; CDR3: CASSSGQGNNQPQHF; DNA: TGTGCCAGCAGCAGCGGACAGGGGAATAATCAGCCCCAGCATTTT
V: TRBV6-5; J: TRBJ1-2; size: .; D: .; CDR3: CASSLRQAQHGYTF; DNA: TGTGCCAGCAGCCTTAGACAGGCCCAACATGGCTACACCTTC
V: TRBV19; J: TRBJ2-2; size: .; D: TRBD2; CDR3: CASTLHPGTKSFGELFF; DNA: TGTGCCAGTACCCTCCATCCTGGGACTAAGTCTTTTGGGGAGCTGTTTTTT
V: TRBV2; J: TRBJ1-5; size: .; D: TRBD1; CDR3: CASSPGQGHQPQHF; DNA: TGTGCCAGCAGTCCGGGACAGGGGCATCAGCCCCAGCATTTT
V: TRBV3-1/TRBV3-2; J: TRBJ1-1; size: .; D: .; CDR3: CASSPMGAEAFF; DNA: TGTGCCAGCAGCCCTATGGGCGCCGAAGCTTTCTTT
V: TRBV27; J: TRBJ1-6; size: few; D: TRBD1; CDR3: CASSFGQGRNSPLHF; DNA: TGTGCCAGCAGTTTTGGACAGGGGCGGAATTCACCCCTCCACTTT
V: TRBV7-2; J: TRBJ1-1; size: .; D: TRBD1; CDR3: CASSFGDRRNTEAFF; DNA: TGTGCCAGCAGCTTCGGGGACAGACGGAACACTGAAGCTTTCTTT
V: TRBV6-6; J: TRBJ2-7; size: .; D: TRBD2; CDR3: CASSRSSGDYEQYF; DNA: TGTGCCAGCAGTCGATCTAGCGGAGACTACGAGCAGTACTTC
V: TRBV6-6; J: TRBJ1-5; size: .; D: TRBD1; CDR3: CASSPGQGAPQPQHF; DNA: TGTGCCAGCAGTCCGGGACAGGGGGCCCCTCAGCCCCAGCATTTT
V: TRBV7-9; J: TRBJ2-1; size: .; D: .; CDR3: CASSSRGAHNEQFF; DNA: TGTGCCAGCAGCAGCCGGGGGGCCCACAATGAGCAGTTCTTC
V: TRBV28; J: TRBJ1-5; size: .; D: .; CDR3: CASSSAGGYSNQPQHF; DNA: TGTGCCAGCAGTTCGGCCGGGGGATATAGCAATCAGCCCCAGCATTTT
V: TRBV7-3; J: TRBJ2-2; size: few; D: TRBD1; CDR3: CASSNRDRGWPDTGELFF; DNA: TGTGCCAGCAGTAACCGGGACAGGGGGTGGCCTGACACCGGGGAGCTGTTTTTT
V: TRBV6-5; J: TRBJ1-5; size: .; D: .; CDR3: CASSNLGLTQPQHF; DNA: TGTGCCAGCAGTAACCTGGGACTTACTCAGCCCCAGCATTTT
V: TRBV14; J: TRBJ2-1; size: .; D: .; CDR3: CASSKTRTRTNEQFF; DNA: TGTGCCAGCAGTAAAACTCGGACTCGTACTAATGAGCAGTTCTTC
V: TRBV5-1; J: TRBJ2-3; size: .; D: .; CDR3: CASSLAQTITDTQYF; DNA: TGCGCCAGCAGCTTGGCCCAGACAATCACAGATACGCAGTATTTT
V: TRBV10-3; J: TRBJ1-6; size: .; D: .; CDR3: CAINPGGIESPLHF; DNA: TGTGCCATCAATCCTGGCGGGATTGAATCACCCCTCCACTTT
V: TRBV4-3; J: TRBJ1-1; size: few; D: .; CDR3: CASSQDQGEGTEAFF; DNA: TGCGCCAGCAGCCAAGATCAAGGGGAGGGCACTGAAGCTTTCTTT
V: TRBV15; J: TRBJ2-7; size: .; D: TRBD1; CDR3: CATSPISGTEAYEQYF; DNA: TGTGCCACCAGCCCCATCTCCGGGACAGAAGCCTACGAGCAGTACTTC
V: TRBV27; J: TRBJ1-1; size: .; D: .; CDR3: CASSSLTNTEAFF; DNA: TGTGCCAGCAGTTCCCTGACAAACACTGAAGCTTTCTTT
V: TRBV19; J: TRBJ2-1; size: .; D: TRBD1; CDR3: CATSGQGARNEQFF; DNA: TGTGCCACCTCGGGACAGGGGGCTCGAAATGAGCAGTTCTTC
V: TRBV9; J: TRBJ2-2; size: .; D: TRBD1; CDR3: CASSTRQGAGELFF; DNA: TGTGCCAGCAGCACCCGACAGGGGGCCGGGGAGCTGTTTTTT
V: TRBV5-6; J: TRBJ2-1; size: .; D: TRBD1; CDR3: CASSLASTGMNEQFF; DNA: TGTGCCAGCAGCTTGGCCTCGACAGGGATGAATGAGCAGTTCTTC
V: TRBV18; J: TRBJ1-1; size: once; D: .; CDR3: CASRDVTEAFF; DNA: TGTGCCAGCCGCGATGTGACTGAAGCTTTCTTT